The entry that follows covers one TCR beta chain sequence. The antigen it binds to is not known. Qualities for individual bases were not recorded, and no much larger clone is one base off. The method was the immunoSEQ multiplex PCR assay. Approximately 100,000 TCR templates per sample were assayed on the deep sequencing platform. Genomic DNA extracted from sorted T cells was used for TCRbeta CDR3 sequencing. On the study's bioinformatics: The R programming language was used for clonal analysis of the TCRbeta CDR3 data. Comparing unstimulated samples against CFSE-low samples taken after the reaction was how alloreactive CD4+ and CD8+ clones were defined. Regulatory or non-regulatory origin was assigned to alloreactive CD4+ clones by matching of sequences to sorted unstimulated Treg and non-Treg repertoires. TCRdb took over this immuneACCESS table, retaining in-frame rearrangements with V and J assigned. Such tables are incomplete; in checked studies, under half of the missing clones stem from an unresolved V gene, and the remainder is unexplained. Clone size and the V and J calls come from that table; the DNA yielded D and trimming. Counted in this sample were more than 85,000 clones; roughly nine tenths of them appeared once. Of the sample, more than 0.95% is held by the ten largest clones.

CDR1 is given as MDHEN and CDR2 as SYDVKM, both from the germline V gene. Trimming leaves V shorter by 4 bases and J shorter by 1 base, with the junction holding 16 bases beyond the gene matches. The CDR3 starts with the cysteine, ends with the phenylalanine, and has 19 residues. Kept here is only the CDR3 DNA, which spans 57 bases and is read in frame from base 1. Sorted unstimulated T cells, along with proliferating T cells recovered from mixed lymphocyte reactions, underwent TCRbeta CDR3 sequencing. Fresh whole blood from approximately ten HLA-typed healthy donors was used to isolate PBMCs. The data originate from a study of siplizumab effects on memory and regulatory T cells (dated by TCRdb to the late 2010s). About the study as a whole: The study looked at the effect of siplizumab, an anti-CD2 antibody, on alloreactive T-cell subsets in allogeneic mixed lymphocyte reactions made from human PBMCs.

What the work shows at the level of the full study, not this receptor alone: No functional confirmation was obtained for the suppressive function of proliferating Tregs from siplizumab cultures. Compared with memory T cells, unstimulated naive T cells appeared more diverse, and naive cells seemed to make a substantial contribution to the alloresponse. Siplizumab significantly lowered the cumulative frequency of alloreactive sequences that could be traced to unstimulated CD4+ memory T cells. Because sequences below about 10^-5 frequency were poorly captured, only a minor fraction of alloreactive clones could be mapped to unstimulated subsets. For roughly 80-97% of proliferating CD4+ or CD8+ clones, no naive or memory phenotype could be assigned. Of the alloreactive CD4+ clones that could be mapped, the Treg-derived share averaged approximately 67% with siplizumab compared with about 25% in control reactions.

Material: CD4+ T cells sorted from blood. This chain is built from TRBV28 and TRBJ1-3; 7 of the junction bases match TRBD1. The clonotype comes from a human donor in good health. This receptor has the CDR3 CASSSYRFRDRVSGNTIYF. The nucleotide sequence is TGTGCCAGCAGTTCGTACAGATTCCGGGACAGAGTTTCTGGAAACACCATATATTTT.